This T cell receptor (beta chain) is from a study of vaccination effects on CD4 cells after COVID-19. CDR1 is LGHDT and CDR2 is YNNKEL in the germline V gene (reference sequence). This CDR3 comprises 17 residues. V dropped 2 bases and J dropped 6; count of bases not matched to a gene: 15. This table comes from immunoSEQ multiplex PCR, and its TCRdb copy is limited to in-frame clones, with some not included. In the table there are around 30,000 clones, 69% of which are singletons. The study, taken as a whole, reports: Long after vaccination, the clones induced by infection and by vaccine shrank markedly in size.

CD4+ T cells specific for antigen were expanded with viral peptide pools by the ViraFEST assay before sequencing. Subsequent to 10 days of culture, CD4+ T cells were isolated. By PCR, the person was confirmed to have had SARS-CoV-2 infection between March and December 2020. This clone came up once. What it recognizes is unknown. The sequence derives from a human donor who had a prior SARS-CoV-2 infection. The sequencing here drew on CD4+ T cells from PBMCs cultured with SARS-CoV-2 spike peptides, taken before COVID-19 vaccination. The chain has TRBV3-1 (or the pseudogene TRBV3-2) and TRBJ2-5; 7 bases line up with TRBD1. The CDR3: CASSQPPGGIAQKTQYF. The CDR3 bases are TGTGCCAGCAGCCAACCCCCAGGGGGAATTGCCCAGAAGACCCAGTACTTC.